This TCR beta chain was identified during a study of OX40 agonist ivuxolimab in advanced cancers. Study-wide background: A mean age of around 63 years, range about 23 to 80, was recorded, and approximately 80% were male. The study, taken as a whole, reports: Antigen specificity remained undetermined for the expanded peripheral T cells.

Assay used: immunoSEQ multiplex PCR; TCRdb lists only in-frame clones, some missing. Of tens of thousands of clones in the sample, roughly 90% are singletons; the top ten hold approximately 12%. The V segment lost 2 bases and the J segment 7 bases; nucleotides outside the gene matches: 3. Germline CDR1 and CDR2: MNHEY and SMNVEV (reference sequence). The CDR3 is made up of 15 amino acids. Remarks on this clone: The antigen is not known.

The sampling schedule covered blood at baseline, cycle 4 day 1, and cycle 7 day 1. The sequenced sample was CD4+ or CD8+ T cells sorted from blood, obtained in a trial of the OX40 agonist ivuxolimab. This receptor was obtained from an adult with an advanced solid tumor such as melanoma, head and neck, liver or kidney cancer. This chain connects TRBV27 to TRBJ2-1, with 12 bases aligning to TRBD2. CDR3 sequence (DNA): TGTGCCAGCAGTTTAACTAGCGGGGGGTTTAATGAGCAGTTCTTC. It specifies CASSLTSGGFNEQFF.